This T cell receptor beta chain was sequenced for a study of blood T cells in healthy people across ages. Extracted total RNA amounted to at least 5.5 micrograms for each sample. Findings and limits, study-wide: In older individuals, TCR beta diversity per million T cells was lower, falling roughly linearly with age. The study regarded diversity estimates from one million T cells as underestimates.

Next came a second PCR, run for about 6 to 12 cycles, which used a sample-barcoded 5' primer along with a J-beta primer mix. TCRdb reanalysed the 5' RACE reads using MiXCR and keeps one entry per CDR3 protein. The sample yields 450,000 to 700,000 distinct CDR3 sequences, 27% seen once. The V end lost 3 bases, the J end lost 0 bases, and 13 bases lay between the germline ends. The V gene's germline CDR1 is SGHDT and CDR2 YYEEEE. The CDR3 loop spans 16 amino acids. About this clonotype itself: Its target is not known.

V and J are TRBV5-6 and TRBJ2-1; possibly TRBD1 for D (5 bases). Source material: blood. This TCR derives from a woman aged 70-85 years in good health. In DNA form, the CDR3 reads TGTGCCAGCAGCTCGTCAAGACAGAGCTCCTACAATGAGCAGTTCTTC. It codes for CASSSSRQSSYNEQFF.